This TCR beta chain originates from a study of CD8 T cells in ankylosing spondylitis. There are many counts of this clonotype. Its target is unknown. This CDR3 has 15 amino acids. Trimming at V came to 7 bases and at J to 4 bases, leaving 11 bases not matched to a gene. Study-wide results and caveats: Significantly higher representation of disease-linked clones was reported for matched ankylosing spondylitis synovial fluid. As for the disease-linked clones, they showed a CD8+ phenotype and occurred at relatively low frequencies in peripheral blood. Roughly eight highly homologous variants made up a TCR beta motif that seemed to typify ankylosing spondylitis blood.

As the method for making TCR beta libraries, quantitative 5'-RACE with molecular barcodes was used. TCRdb passed the 5' RACE reads through MiXCR, listing each CDR3 protein once. The data contain about 340,000 distinct CDR3 sequences, roughly 15% of them seen just once; the ten biggest clones take up about 1%. The sequenced sample was blood, either unsorted or a sorted T cell fraction (not recorded which). The chain couples TRBV12-3 or TRBV12-4 to TRBJ2-7; 9 positions match TRBD1. The TCR sequence derives from a male donor with ankylosing spondylitis or in good health (not recorded which). The DNA for the CDR3 is TGTGCCAGCACTCCTGCGGGACAGGGTCGGTACGAGCAGTACTTC. It yields the protein CASTPAGQGRYEQYF.